Listed below are T cell receptor beta chains from one sample, sequenced in a study of cytomegalovirus exposure and HLA in healthy donors. The data were produced by immunoSEQ multiplex PCR, yet TCRdb's version contains in-frame clones alone and is incomplete. The data show 250,000 to 300,000 clones, nearly 95% seen once. Sequencing input: PBMCs. These receptors were obtained from a girl between 2 and 10 years old in good health and CMV-seronegative. CDR3s include the opening cysteine and the closing phenylalanine or tryptophan. D genes are given only for firm matches. Clone size is not always given. Where it is, it says once, few, many or a class for expanded clones.

j_call: TRBJ2-5
v_call: TRBV7-6
clone_size: NA
d_call: NA
cdr3_nt: TGTGCCAGCAGGTGTCGAGAGGTCCAAGAGACCCAGTACTTC
cdr3_aa: CASRCREVQETQYF

j_call: TRBJ2-7
v_call: TRBV7-9
clone_size: few
d_call: NA
cdr3_nt: TGTGCCAGCAGCCCAAGACAACCCTACGAGCAGTACTTC
cdr3_aa: CASSPRQPYEQYF

j_call: TRBJ2-3
v_call: TRBV11-2
clone_size: NA
d_call: NA
cdr3_nt: TGTGCCAGCAGCTTAGCGGGGGAATTCCCGAGCACAGATACGCAGTATTTT
cdr3_aa: CASSLAGEFPSTDTQYF

j_call: TRBJ1-1
v_call: TRBV6-5
clone_size: once
d_call: NA
cdr3_nt: TGTGCCAGCAGCAGAGGGGAGGGCACTGAAGCTTTCTTT
cdr3_aa: CASSRGEGTEAFF

j_call: TRBJ2-1
v_call: TRBV10-3
clone_size: NA
d_call: TRBD2
cdr3_nt: TGTGCCATCAGCGATGGACTAGCGGGAGGGGATGAGCAGTTCTTC
cdr3_aa: CAISDGLAGGDEQFF

j_call: TRBJ1-1
v_call: TRBV6-6
clone_size: NA
d_call: TRBD1
cdr3_nt: TGTGCCAGCTGGGACAGCGGCACTGAAGCTTTCTTT
cdr3_aa: CASWDSGTEAFF

j_call: TRBJ2-3
v_call: TRBV10-1
clone_size: NA
d_call: NA
cdr3_nt: TGCGCCAGCAGTGGAGAGGGTTGGCGGGCGGACACAGATACGCAGTATTTT
cdr3_aa: CASSGEGWRADTDTQYF

j_call: TRBJ2-3
v_call: TRBV5-1
clone_size: NA
d_call: TRBD1
cdr3_nt: TGCGCCAGCAGCTTGGGGACCACAGGGGGTATCACAGATACGCAGTATTTT
cdr3_aa: CASSLGTTGGITDTQYF

j_call: TRBJ2-2
v_call: TRBV10-3
clone_size: NA
d_call: TRBD2
cdr3_nt: TGTGCCATTAAAGCGGGAGGCACGAACACCGGGGAGCTGTTTTTT
cdr3_aa: CAIKAGGTNTGELFF

j_call: TRBJ2-3
v_call: TRBV30
clone_size: NA
d_call: NA
cdr3_nt: TGTGCCTGGAGTTCCCGGGGGGATACGCAGTATTTT
cdr3_aa: CAWSSRGDTQYF

j_call: TRBJ2-5
v_call: TRBV29-1
clone_size: NA
d_call: NA
cdr3_nt: TGCAGCGTTAGTGGGCGTCGAGCGGGCAACCAAGAGACCCAGTACTTC
cdr3_aa: CSVSGRRAGNQETQYF

j_call: TRBJ1-6
v_call: TRBV28
clone_size: NA
d_call: TRBD1
cdr3_nt: TGTGCCAGCAGTTTTGGACAGGTAGCCTATAATTCACCCCTCCACTTT
cdr3_aa: CASSFGQVAYNSPLHF

j_call: TRBJ2-7
v_call: TRBV6-5
clone_size: NA
d_call: NA
cdr3_nt: TGTGCCAGCCAATGGAGGGACGGACCCCCCGACGAGCAGTACTTC
cdr3_aa: CASQWRDGPPDEQYF

j_call: TRBJ2-7
v_call: TRBV5-1
clone_size: NA
d_call: TRBD1
cdr3_nt: TGCGCCAGCAGCTCAGGTCCGGGACAGGGGGCGGCCGAGCAGTACTTC
cdr3_aa: CASSSGPGQGAAEQYF

j_call: TRBJ2-7
v_call: TRBV4-1
clone_size: NA
d_call: TRBD2
cdr3_nt: TGCGCCAGCAGCCCAGTTCCCGGGACTAGCGGCTACGAGCAGTACTTC
cdr3_aa: CASSPVPGTSGYEQYF

j_call: TRBJ2-5
v_call: TRBV9
clone_size: once
d_call: NA
cdr3_nt: TGTGCCAGCAGCGTAGATTCCAGGGCGGAGACCCAGTACTTC
cdr3_aa: CASSVDSRAETQYF

j_call: TRBJ1-3
v_call: TRBV13
clone_size: NA
d_call: TRBD1
cdr3_nt: TGTGCCAGCAGTACCGGGACAGCGATTTCTGGAAACACCATATATTTT
cdr3_aa: CASSTGTAISGNTIYF

j_call: TRBJ2-2
v_call: TRBV6-5
clone_size: few
d_call: NA
cdr3_nt: TGTGCCAGCAGCCCGGCACTAACGAACACCGGGGAGCTGTTTTTT
cdr3_aa: CASSPALTNTGELFF

j_call: TRBJ2-3
v_call: TRBV7-2
clone_size: NA
d_call: TRBD2
cdr3_nt: TGTGCCAGCACCCCACAGACTAGCGGGAGCGTCCGCACAGATACGCAGTATTTT
cdr3_aa: CASTPQTSGSVRTDTQYF

j_call: TRBJ2-1
v_call: TRBV11-3
clone_size: NA
d_call: NA
cdr3_nt: TGTGCCAGCAGTAGGGGGTATGAGCAGTTCTTC
cdr3_aa: CASSRGYEQFF

j_call: TRBJ2-7
v_call: TRBV18
clone_size: NA
d_call: TRBD1
cdr3_nt: TGTGCCAGCTCACCCTCTTTGCCGCCAGGGGGCTCGTACGAGCAGTACTTC
cdr3_aa: CASSPSLPPGGSYEQYF

j_call: TRBJ2-5
v_call: TRBV15
clone_size: once
d_call: TRBD2
cdr3_nt: TGTGCCACCAGCACTGAGCTAGCGGGTCTCTGGACCCAGTACTTC
cdr3_aa: CATSTELAGLWTQYF

j_call: TRBJ1-5
v_call: TRBV19
clone_size: NA
d_call: TRBD1
cdr3_nt: TGTGCCAGTAGTCTCACTCAGGGGGCCGGACAGCCCCAGCATTTT
cdr3_aa: CASSLTQGAGQPQHF

j_call: TRBJ1-5
v_call: TRBV2
clone_size: NA
d_call: TRBD1
cdr3_nt: TGTGCCAGCAGTGAGGGGACAGGAAGCAATCAGCCCCAGCATTTT
cdr3_aa: CASSEGTGSNQPQHF

j_call: TRBJ2-7
v_call: TRBV19
clone_size: NA
d_call: TRBD1
cdr3_nt: TGTGCCAGTAGTATAGCGGTCGGTCAGGGGGCCTACGAGCAGTACTTC
cdr3_aa: CASSIAVGQGAYEQYF

j_call: TRBJ2-7
v_call: TRBV30
clone_size: NA
d_call: NA
cdr3_nt: TGTGCCTGGAGTGGAGGATACGAGCAGTACTTC
cdr3_aa: CAWSGGYEQYF

j_call: TRBJ2-7
v_call: TRBV5-6
clone_size: NA
d_call: NA
cdr3_nt: TGTGCCAGCAGCTTTGTTAGCCCGGGGGAGCAGTACTTC
cdr3_aa: CASSFVSPGEQYF

j_call: TRBJ2-7
v_call: TRBV19
clone_size: NA
d_call: TRBD2
cdr3_nt: TGTGCCAGTAGTCCCCGGACTAGCGGATCATACGAGCAGTACTTC
cdr3_aa: CASSPRTSGSYEQYF

j_call: TRBJ2-3
v_call: TRBV6-1
clone_size: NA
d_call: TRBD1
cdr3_nt: TGTGCCAGCAGTGGTAATCCGGGACAGGGGATGTATACGCAGTATTTT
cdr3_aa: CASSGNPGQGMYTQYF

j_call: TRBJ2-1
v_call: TRBV5-6
clone_size: NA
d_call: NA
cdr3_nt: TGTGCCAGCAGCTTGGACAGTCTAAATGAGCAGTTCTTC
cdr3_aa: CASSLDSLNEQFF

j_call: TRBJ1-5
v_call: TRBV19
clone_size: NA
d_call: NA
cdr3_nt: TGTGCCAGTAGTATACAGGAGGCGGGGGGCCAGCCCCAGCATTTT
cdr3_aa: CASSIQEAGGQPQHF

j_call: TRBJ1-5
v_call: TRBV4-1
clone_size: NA
d_call: NA
cdr3_nt: TGCGCCAGCAGCCAACTCCCAGGCAATCAGCCCCAGCATTTT
cdr3_aa: CASSQLPGNQPQHF

j_call: TRBJ1-1
v_call: TRBV6-5
clone_size: NA
d_call: TRBD1
cdr3_nt: TGTGCCAGCAGCGGACAGGGGGCTGAAGCTTTCTTT
cdr3_aa: CASSGQGAEAFF

j_call: TRBJ2-7
v_call: TRBV19
clone_size: NA
d_call: NA
cdr3_nt: TGTGCCAGCCGGGCGGGTTACGAGCAGTACTTC
cdr3_aa: CASRAGYEQYF

j_call: TRBJ2-4
v_call: TRBV29-1
clone_size: once
d_call: TRBD2
cdr3_nt: TGCAGCGTTCCGGGACTAGCGGGAGAGCCTCCTACATCCGTTCAGTACTTC
cdr3_aa: CSVPGLAGEPPTSVQYF

j_call: TRBJ1-3
v_call: TRBV28
clone_size: once
d_call: NA
cdr3_nt: TGTGCCAGCAGGCCGCCGGGGGGATCTGGAAACACCATATATTTT
cdr3_aa: CASRPPGGSGNTIYF

j_call: TRBJ2-5
v_call: TRBV2
clone_size: NA
d_call: NA
cdr3_nt: TGTGCCAGCAGTGGTCTCGGGGGAACCGAAGAGACCCAGTACTTC
cdr3_aa: CASSGLGGTEETQYF

j_call: TRBJ2-1
v_call: TRBV5-6
clone_size: NA
d_call: NA
cdr3_nt: TGTGCCAGCAGCCAGACAGACTACAATGAGCAGTTCTTC
cdr3_aa: CASSQTDYNEQFF

j_call: TRBJ2-1
v_call: TRBV5-1
clone_size: NA
d_call: NA
cdr3_nt: TGCGCCAGCAGCTTGGCCCAGAATGAGCAGTTCTTC
cdr3_aa: CASSLAQNEQFF

j_call: TRBJ2-1
v_call: TRBV7-6
clone_size: few
d_call: NA
cdr3_nt: TGTGCCAGCAGCTTAAGGGGGGGAACATACAATGAGCAGTTCTTC
cdr3_aa: CASSLRGGTYNEQFF

j_call: TRBJ1-5
v_call: TRBV28
clone_size: NA
d_call: NA
cdr3_nt: TGTGCCAGCAGCGAGACAGGCCATCAGCCCCAGCATTTT
cdr3_aa: CASSETGHQPQHF

j_call: TRBJ1-1
v_call: TRBV19
clone_size: NA
d_call: NA
cdr3_nt: TGTGCCAGTAGGCCGGGGTTGGGAGAAGCTTTCTTT
cdr3_aa: CASRPGLGEAFF

j_call: TRBJ1-6
v_call: TRBV6-5
clone_size: NA
d_call: NA
cdr3_nt: TGTGCCAGCAGTTACTCGGCGGATAATTCACCCCTCCACTTT
cdr3_aa: CASSYSADNSPLHF

j_call: TRBJ1-2
v_call: TRBV5-5
clone_size: NA
d_call: NA
cdr3_nt: TGTGCCAGCAGCTTGGCTAATGGACAGCCTTACGAGTTCTATGGCTACACCTTC
cdr3_aa: CASSLANGQPYEFYGYTF

j_call: TRBJ2-7
v_call: TRBV28
clone_size: NA
d_call: TRBD1
cdr3_nt: TGTGCCAGCAAAGATGAGGGACAGGGAACGATCGAGCAGTACTTC
cdr3_aa: CASKDEGQGTIEQYF

j_call: TRBJ1-4
v_call: TRBV7-2
clone_size: NA
d_call: NA
cdr3_nt: TGTGCCAGCAGCTTTGCAGGGGAAAAACTGTTTTTT
cdr3_aa: CASSFAGEKLFF

j_call: TRBJ1-5
v_call: TRBV7-6
clone_size: NA
d_call: NA
cdr3_nt: TGTGCCAGCAGCTTAGCCCCGGGATCCAATCAGCCCCAGCATTTT
cdr3_aa: CASSLAPGSNQPQHF

j_call: TRBJ2-5
v_call: TRBV7-9
clone_size: NA
d_call: TRBD2
cdr3_nt: TGTGCCAGCAGCTTAGTGAGCGGGACCCAAGAGACCCAGTACTTC
cdr3_aa: CASSLVSGTQETQYF